Sequencing of this T cell receptor beta chain was carried out in a study of cytomegalovirus exposure and HLA in healthy donors (TCRdb year 2017). In terms of the full investigation: In an earlier analysis of 550 to 750 of the donors, roughly 300 Gb of sequence data and 100 million or so unique TCR beta sequences from 150 million to 200 million T cells were reported. An early release that covered some 640 HLA-typed donors contained 250 to 350 gigabases of sequencing data and tens of millions of unique TCR sequences. Of the 398 genotyped donors, less than 85% were placed in the genetic ancestry cluster associated with self-reported Caucasian donors. The study aimed to test whether signatures of past pathogen exposure could be identified by cataloging public T cell receptors. The T cell repertoires of about 700 subjects were profiled by immunosequencing and related to cytomegalovirus serostatus. In addition to the first cohort of 500 to 850 subjects, a separate validation cohort of approximately 120 different subjects was used. The study combined high-throughput TCR immunosequencing, statistical association of individual TCRs with disease status, and machine learning to predict cytomegalovirus infection status. A later analysis re-examined previously published TCR beta repertoires from roughly 650 donors and added high-resolution HLA genotyping to investigate patterns of TCR occurrence. The later analysis used no new phenotypic data to find candidate immune exposures, relying instead on TCR beta sequences and their occurrence across donors. In an earlier analysis of 587 of the donors, high-throughput TCR beta sequencing was used to judge whether each TCR beta V gene segment behaved as functional or pseudogenic. Donor age, sex, ethnicity and CMV serostatus were compiled together with the repertoire data. Genome-wide SNP genotypes for about three fifths of the 666 donors were used in a later genetic analysis, which treated that subset as a discovery cohort. Every repertoire in the discovery cohort had been generated on one and the same sequencing platform. HLA typing covered class I and class II loci at four-digit resolution. The number of donors typed differed by locus, with 629-630 for A, B, C, DRB1 and DQB1, around 500 for DQA1, about 610 for DPA1, and over 400 for DPB1. Several DR-DQ haplotypes were treated as single units for association and clustering because of strong linkage in the cohort. On average, roughly 240,000 unique TCR beta nucleotide sequences were sequenced per donor among some 420 genotyped donors of the cohort, with roughly 18% of those sequences being non-productive. Overall results and qualifications from the work: In a later genetic analysis, a missense DCLRE1C variant was associated with V-gene and J-gene trimming of TCR beta chains, and the association was replicated in an independent cohort. For the cohort, immune exposure information was limited to CMV serostatus. The authors suggested that the approach could potentially be extended to other disease states and immunological phenotypes. A few of the identified cytomegalovirus-associated TCR beta chains were confirmed in vitro to be specific for cytomegalovirus antigens. The presence/absence analyses assumed that sequencing depth was roughly uniform across donors, and that assumption may not be true. A later analysis found that TCR association rates varied across HLA loci, with DRB1 alleles showing the most associated TCRs and HLA-C alleles the fewest. Strong co-occurrence of HLA alleles, especially DR and DQ, made assigning TCR associations to individual alleles difficult. Some IMGT-functional V segments, including TRBV6-2 and TRBV6-3, could not be told apart with the 87-base-pair reads, so those segments were excluded. Correlated functional status among segregating V segments might reflect linkage disequilibrium, but an unknown experimental factor could not be ruled out. Around 16 rarely observed V segments, including chromosome 9 orphons, were excluded from the earlier analysis of about 610 of the donors because counts were too low. Cytomegalovirus status was reported to be diagnosed by the classifier with high specificity and sensitivity in both the original and validation cohorts. A later analysis found that most CMV-associated TCR beta chains appeared HLA-restricted, with HLA associations seemingly driven largely by CMV exposure. A cluster of highly shared sequence variants was judged likely to be a technical artifact of the sequencing pipeline. A later analysis found that HLA-associated TCR beta chains were more clonally expanded and had lower generation probabilities than equally common non-associated chains. A further reported finding was that TCR beta sequences accurately predicted the HLA-A and HLA-B alleles for most subjects in the first cohort. Broadly in line with IMGT annotations, most TCR beta V segments showed up in productive rearrangements about 87% or about 30% of the time in an earlier analysis of a few hundred of the donors. The study listed 150 to 200 TCR beta chains as associated with cytomegalovirus. Most TCR sequences were observed very rarely across donors, whereas some public TCRs were present in many individuals. The cohort was sequenced for TCR beta chains only, and without alpha or paired-chain data the features that could be detected were limited. In a later analysis, 15,000 to 20,000 TCR beta sequences were associated with specific HLA alleles at a false discovery rate of 0.05. In a later analysis, several top co-occurrence clusters were reported to appear linked to parvovirus B19, influenza, CMV and Epstein-Barr virus. A later genetic analysis reported fewer N-insertions in productive TCRs among donors in an Asian-associated ancestry cluster than the 666-donor mean. HLA typing was unavailable for some donors at each locus, so association tests used only the typed subset.

In total, 500 to 700 healthy bone marrow donors made up the cohort. Cohort members were all nominally healthy when sampled, although unrecorded immune exposures were likely present. The donor was CMV seronegative and was included in the group of 352 seronegative cohort members. Every donor gave a peripheral blood sample, and the peripheral blood mononuclear cells from that sample were used for TCR beta sequencing. Genomic DNA extraction from the blood cell samples was performed with the Qiagen DNeasy Blood Extraction Kit. The germline V gene (reference sequence) provides CDR1 SSHAT and CDR2 FNYEAQ. From cysteine to phenylalanine, the CDR3 is 17 amino acids long. The only DNA kept is the CDR3, 51 bases in frame from the first base. As concerns this clone: Its binding antigen is unknown. A read error may produce the germline difference seen at one junction end.

Receptor amplification or capture employed the immunoSEQ multiplex PCR assay. The multiplex PCR relied on a mix of 60 forward primers for TCR Vbeta segments and 13 reverse primers for TCR Jbeta segments. A multiplex PCR assay on genomic DNA amplified the CDR3 region of rearranged TCR beta genes. The Illumina HiSeq System was used to sequence the amplified TCR beta libraries as 87-base-pair reads. The original pipeline was this. Across the 666 repertoires, a later analysis counted 60 million to 90 million unique TCR beta chains, 9.5 million to 13 million of which were shared by at least two donors. Raw reads were error-corrected and collapsed into unique sequences by a nearest-neighbor algorithm in which closely related sequences were merged to remove PCR and sequencing errors. V, D and J gene segments were assigned by aligning CDR3 sequences to IMGT reference sequences. For a sequence to be retained, at least a six-nucleotide match to both a V gene segment and a J gene segment was required. A rearrangement was called productive if the CDR3 had no stop codons and remained in frame with V and J, and every other rearrangement was called non-productive. Following IMGT convention, CDR3 was defined as the stretch from the second conserved V-encoded cysteine to the conserved J-encoded phenylalanine. In an earlier analysis of approximately 590 of the donors, sequences lacking an unambiguous match to a single V gene segment were excluded. An earlier analysis of around 600 of the donors classified V segments as functional when productive rearrangements were above 56.7% and as segregating when the standard deviation between donors was above 5%. A statistical classification framework was built for diagnosing cytomegalovirus status from the catalog of TCR beta chain sequences. A later analysis assigned V and J genes by comparing TCR nucleotide sequences with IMGT/GENE-DB human TR gene sequences. A later analysis assigned CDR3 sequences and most-parsimonious VDJ recombination scenarios with the TCRdist pipeline. In a later analysis, each TCR beta chain was defined by its CDR3 amino acid sequence together with its V-gene family, and reads lacking a unique V-gene family were excluded. In a later analysis, around 600 highly shared, low-generation-probability nucleotide sequences were removed to address suspected cross-contamination and a sequencing artifact. In a later analysis, a clonal expansion index was calculated for each public chain from normalized within-repertoire ranks of inferred template counts. Generation probabilities in a later analysis came from a VDJ recombination model fitted to out-of-frame rearrangements, and those results were checked against IGoR. In a later analysis, hypergeometric tests were used to score TCR-TCR, TCR-HLA and TCR-CMV co-occurrence, with a repertoire-size bias correction applied to TCR pairs. To estimate false discovery rates, a later analysis permuted the HLA or CMV assignments 20 times. A later analysis grouped co-occurring TCRs with DBSCAN, adding TCRdist sequence similarity when clustering within HLA-allele-positive subsets. For co-occurrence clustering, repertoires with fewer than 30,000 or more than 120,000 public chains were excluded, along with about five repertoires with anomalous nucleotide sharing. This immuneACCESS table, as held by TCRdb, lists in-frame sequences with V and J called but not all clones. Of the missing ones, under half trace to an unresolved V gene in checked studies; the others have no known cause. The D gene and trimming were derived from the DNA, and the V and J assignments and clone size from that table. The sample table contains about 98,000 clones; only one count was recorded for about 74% of them. Jointly, the top ten make up 1.8% of the sample.

The origin of this receptor is a male donor in good health and CMV-seronegative. The chain is encoded by TRBV7-7 joined to TRBJ2-7; 9 central bases correspond to TRBD2. The sequencing input was PBMCs. The CDR3 protein is CASSSRTGSGSIYEQYF. The DNA sequence is as follows: TGTGCTAGCAGCTCCCGAACGGGTAGCGGGAGTATCTACGAGCAGTACTTC.